This TCR beta chain was recorded in a study of cytomegalovirus exposure and HLA in healthy donors (dated by TCRdb to 2017 to 2019). Looking at the study overall: In an earlier analysis of about 560 of the donors, 276 Gb of sequence data and approximately 120 million unique TCR beta sequences from some 170 million T cells were reported. The aim of the study was to test whether cataloging public T cell receptors could identify signatures of past pathogen exposure. Both class I and class II loci were covered by HLA typing, at four-digit resolution. To predict cytomegalovirus infection status, the study combined high-throughput TCR immunosequencing, statistical association of individual TCRs with disease status, and machine learning. To study patterns of TCR occurrence, a later analysis re-analyzed previously published TCR beta repertoires from around 700 donors and added high-resolution HLA genotyping. On average, roughly 200,000 unique TCR beta nucleotide sequences were sequenced per donor among more than 350 genotyped donors of the cohort, with 15% to 20% of those sequences being non-productive. In addition to the first cohort of roughly 700 subjects, a separate validation cohort of approximately 120 different subjects was used. All discovery cohort repertoires had been generated on a single sequencing platform. An earlier analysis of several hundred of the donors applied high-throughput TCR beta sequencing to assess whether each TCR beta V gene segment acted as functional or pseudogenic. In a later genetic analysis, genome-wide SNP genotypes for about three fifths of the roughly 670 donors were used, and that subset was treated as a discovery cohort. The number of typed donors differed by locus: about 620-630 for A, B, C, DRB1 and DQB1; approximately 530 for DQA1; 606 for DPA1; and roughly 450 for DPB1. Approximately 310 gigabases of sequencing data and around 85 million unique TCR sequences made up an early release that covered approximately 650 HLA-typed donors. Of the 300 to 500 genotyped donors, less than 85% were placed in the genetic ancestry cluster associated with self-reported Caucasian donors. The later analysis used no new phenotypic data to find candidate immune exposures, relying instead on TCR beta sequences and their occurrence across donors. About five DR-DQ haplotypes were treated as single units for association and clustering because of strong linkage in the cohort. Donor age, sex, ethnicity and CMV serostatus were collected together with the repertoire data. The T cell repertoires of under 750 subjects were profiled by immunosequencing and related to cytomegalovirus serostatus.

The receptor library was made with the immunoSEQ multiplex PCR assay. For the multiplex PCR, a mixture combining 60 forward primers for TCR Vbeta segments and 13 reverse primers for TCR Jbeta segments was used. The CDR3 region of rearranged TCR beta genes was amplified from genomic DNA by a multiplex PCR assay. The amplified TCR beta libraries were sequenced on the Illumina HiSeq System as 87-base-pair reads. The original pipeline was this. A later analysis counted approximately 76 million unique TCR beta chains across the 500 to 850 repertoires, and roughly 10 million of these chains were shared by at least two donors. A nearest-neighbor algorithm error-corrected the raw reads and collapsed the reads into unique sequences, merging closely related sequences to remove PCR and sequencing errors. Alignment of CDR3 sequences to IMGT reference sequences was used to assign V, D and J gene segments. For a sequence to be retained, at least a six-nucleotide match to both a V gene segment and a J gene segment was required. A rearrangement was called productive if the CDR3 had no stop codons and remained in frame with V and J, and every other rearrangement was called non-productive. Following IMGT convention, CDR3 was defined as the stretch from the second conserved V-encoded cysteine to the conserved J-encoded phenylalanine. Sequences without an unambiguous match to a single V gene segment were excluded from the earlier analysis of 450 to 650 of the donors. In an earlier analysis of 587 of the donors, V segments were called functional above 56.7% productive rearrangements and were called segregating when the between-donor standard deviation exceeded 5%. A statistical classification framework was developed to diagnose cytomegalovirus status using the catalog of TCR beta chain sequences. A later analysis assigned V and J genes by comparing TCR nucleotide sequences with IMGT/GENE-DB human TR gene sequences. A later analysis assigned CDR3 sequences and most-parsimonious VDJ recombination scenarios with the TCRdist pipeline. In a later analysis, each TCR beta chain was defined by its CDR3 amino acid sequence together with its V-gene family, and reads without a unique V-gene family were excluded. To address suspected cross-contamination and a sequencing artifact, a later analysis removed over 500 highly shared, low-generation-probability nucleotide sequences. In a later analysis, a clonal expansion index was calculated for each public chain from normalized within-repertoire ranks of inferred template counts. In a later analysis, generation probabilities were computed with a VDJ recombination model fitted to out-of-frame rearrangements, and the resulting probabilities were checked against IGoR. A later analysis scored TCR-TCR, TCR-HLA and TCR-CMV co-occurrence with hypergeometric tests, applying a repertoire-size bias correction to TCR pairs. False discovery rates were estimated in a later analysis by permuting HLA or CMV assignments 20 times. A later analysis grouped co-occurring TCRs with DBSCAN, adding TCRdist sequence similarity when clustering within HLA-allele-positive subsets. For co-occurrence clustering, repertoires with fewer than 30,000 or more than 120,000 public chains were excluded, along with roughly five repertoires with anomalous nucleotide sharing. TCRdb's version of the immuneACCESS table is confined to in-frame rearrangements and falls short of the full clone set. An unresolved V gene accounts for under half of the shortfall where checked; the remainder is of unknown origin. D and trimming come from the DNA, and the V and J calls and clone size come from that table. Here the sample has over 150,000 clones; about 71% occur a single time. The ten most abundant clones make up 1.3% to 1.5% of the sample.

The table lists this clone with many counts. The antigen this receptor binds is unknown. No base quality values were provided; no much bigger clone lies one nucleotide off. General conclusions and limits of the study: A group of highly shared sequence variants was considered likely to be a technical artifact of the sequencing pipeline. CMV serostatus was the only immune exposure information available for the cohort. In a later analysis, HLA-associated TCR beta chains were found to be more clonally expanded and to have lower generation probabilities than equally common non-associated chains. A later analysis found that most CMV-associated TCR beta chains appeared HLA-restricted, with HLA associations seemingly driven largely by CMV exposure. Correlated functional status among segregating V segments might reflect linkage disequilibrium, but an unknown experimental factor could not be ruled out. In this cohort, only TCR beta chains were sequenced, and detectable features were limited by the absence of alpha or paired-chain data. Because HLA typing was unavailable for some donors at each locus, only the typed subset was used in association tests. A later analysis found that TCR association rates varied across HLA loci, with DRB1 alleles showing the most associated TCRs and HLA-C alleles the fewest. An earlier analysis of roughly 570 of the donors showed that most TCR beta V segments appeared in productive rearrangements either about 87% or about 30% of the time, which broadly matched IMGT annotations. A later genetic analysis associated a missense DCLRE1C variant with V-gene and J-gene trimming of TCR beta chains, and an independent cohort replicated the association. Some IMGT-functional V segments, including TRBV6-2 and TRBV6-3, could not be distinguished by the 87-base-pair reads and were therefore excluded. A further reported finding was that TCR beta sequences accurately predicted the HLA-A and HLA-B alleles for most subjects in the first cohort. A later analysis associated about 17,000 TCR beta sequences with specific HLA alleles at a false discovery rate of 0.05. A later genetic analysis reported fewer N-insertions in productive TCRs among donors in an Asian-associated ancestry cluster than the roughly 700-donor mean. Cytomegalovirus status was reported to be diagnosed by the classifier with high specificity and sensitivity in both the original and validation cohorts. Approximately 16 rarely observed V segments, including chromosome 9 orphons, were excluded from the earlier analysis of almost 600 of the donors because counts were too low. According to a later analysis, parvovirus B19, influenza, CMV and Epstein-Barr virus appeared linked to several top co-occurrence clusters. A total of 150 to 200 TCR beta chains were listed by the study as associated with cytomegalovirus. Strong co-occurrence of HLA alleles, especially DR and DQ, made assigning TCR associations to individual alleles difficult. Roughly uniform sequencing depth across donors was assumed in presence/absence analyses, although this assumption may not hold. While some public TCRs were present in many individuals, most TCR sequences turned up only very rarely across donors. Three of the identified cytomegalovirus-associated TCR beta chains were confirmed in vitro to be specific for cytomegalovirus antigens. The authors suggested that the approach could potentially be generalized to other disease states and immunological phenotypes.

The cohort consisted of approximately 690 healthy bone marrow donors. At the time of sampling, all cohort members were nominally healthy, though unrecorded immune exposures were likely present. The donor was CMV seronegative and was included in the group of about 350 seronegative cohort members. Every donor gave a peripheral blood sample, and the peripheral blood mononuclear cells from that sample were used for TCR beta sequencing. Genomic DNA extraction from the blood cell samples was performed with the Qiagen DNeasy Blood Extraction Kit. The germline V gene specifies MNHNS as CDR1 and SASEGT as CDR2. The trim is 7 bases for V and 7 bases for J, with a gap of 17 bases between the germline ends. From the cysteine up to the phenylalanine, the CDR3 has a length of 14 residues. The kept DNA is CDR3 alone, 42 bases in frame from the first base.

The receptor was derived from a man in his fifties or sixties in good health and CMV-seronegative. The sequence joins TRBV6-1 to TRBJ1-5; TRBD1 is a weak D gene call, 5 bases matching. What was sequenced was PBMCs. The DNA is as follows: TGTGCCAGCAAGGTAGCTACAGGTAACCAGCCCCAGCATTTT. Its amino acids are CASKVATGNQPQHF.